The entry that follows covers one TCR beta chain sequence. This clone was seen only a few times. Its antigen is not yet known. Per-base quality was not reported, and no clone a single base away is much larger than it. The germline V gene supplies CDR1 SGHAT and CDR2 FQNNGV. The CDR3 measures 15 amino acids from cysteine to phenylalanine. Here the CDR3 DNA is all that survives: 45 bases in frame from base 1. Trimming accounts for 5 bases at V and 6 bases at J, while the number of junction bases matched to no gene is 11. This record belongs to a study of ipilimumab plus nivolumab after autologous stem cell transplantation (dated by TCRdb to the early 2020s). At the level of the whole study: A median of about 5 ipilimumab doses and eight or nine nivolumab doses was received by trial patients. The intent-to-treat population of the trial was made up of under 40 patients. Patients in the myeloma cohort were either high-risk and transplant-naive or had relapsed within 3 years of a first autologous transplant. Patients in the trial were undergoing autologous transplant and had high-risk diffuse large B cell lymphoma, mature T cell lymphoma, or multiple myeloma.

Overall study results and their limits: Per the authors, a biologic rationale for further study of the post-transplant checkpoint inhibition approach was offered by T cell receptor repertoire, regulatory T cell phenotype and gut microbiota profiles. Combined checkpoint inhibition appeared tolerable as post-transplant consolidation, according to the authors' conclusion.

Checkpoint therapy was initiated 14 to 28 days after autologous transplant, and ipilimumab was administered at 1 mg/kg intravenously on day 1 of selected weeks. Patients received nivolumab at 3 mg/kg intravenously on day 1 of weeks 1, 4, 7, 10, and every two weeks through week 26. This Phase Ib clinical trial tested ipilimumab plus nivolumab, a combined checkpoint inhibition, as consolidation after autologous stem cell transplantation. Libraries were prepared through the immunoSEQ multiplex PCR assay. Drawn from immuneACCESS, this table holds only the in-frame rearrangements with V and J called that TCRdb kept. Clones are partly lost; checked studies trace under half to an unresolved V gene and leave the rest unexplained. This sample gives a few thousand clones in total; roughly 80% of them show up just once. In total, the top ten clones hold roughly 17% of the sample.

The specimen was PBMCs, collected in a trial of ipilimumab plus nivolumab as post-transplant consolidation. The V and J genes are TRBV11-2 and TRBJ1-2; 8 of the junction bases match TRBD1. The receptor comes from a male donor with multiple myeloma. CDR3 protein: CASSPHTGGGDGYTF. At the DNA level, the sequence is TGTGCCAGCAGCCCACATACAGGGGGAGGGGATGGCTACACCTTC. Full variable domain (CDR3 extended with the reference TRBV11-2 and TRBJ1-2 proteins): EAGVAQSPRYKIIEKRQSVAFWCNPISGHATLYWYQQILGQGPKLLIQFQNNGVVDDSQLPKDRFSAERLKGVDSTLKIQPAKLEDSAVYLCASSPHTGGGDGYTFGSGTRLTVV.